The T cell receptor beta chain under discussion was sequenced for a study of blood T cells in healthy people across ages. In the study overall: About one barcoded beta molecule per two T cells came from capture by template switching.

Germline V gene lookup returns CDR1 KGHSY and CDR2 FQNENV. The V end lost 4 bases, the J end lost 0 bases, and 12 bases lay between the germline ends. CDR3 length: 16 amino acids. The authors ran a second PCR of about 7 to 11 cycles using a sample-barcoded 5' primer and a J-beta primer mix. Each cDNA was tagged by a template-switch adaptor containing 12 random nucleotides. MiXCR, run by TCRdb on the 5' RACE reads, gives a single entry per CDR3 protein. The table includes about 940,000 distinct CDR3 sequences, about 44% detected once. RNA extraction gave at least 5 micrograms of total RNA per sample. The sequenced sample was blood. This TCR was sampled from a man between 25 and 39 years old in good health. The rearrangement links TRBV16 to TRBJ1-4, with D tentatively TRBD1 (5 bases). This chain's CDR3 is CASSRGGPSTNEKLFF. CDR3 nucleotides: TGTGCCAGCAGCCGGGGCGGCCCCTCAACTAATGAAAAACTGTTTTTT.